The clone carrying this T cell receptor beta chain was found many times. The antigen is not known. The V and J ends lost 0 bases and 5 bases respectively, with 8 bases between them. This CDR3 has 13 amino acids. Germline CDR1 reads SGHVS; CDR2 reads FQNEAQ. The data were obtained in a study of response to subunit inactivated influenza vaccine. TCRdb redid the calling of the RT-PCR reads with MiXCR, one entry per CDR3 protein. The table records roughly 790,000 distinct CDR3 sequences, less than 25% of them present only once. Whole-study results and caveats: After each seasonal influenza vaccination, few new T cells are recruited, the authors suggested.

Sequencing used PBMCs from blood, obtained 5 days after vaccination. The chain uses TRBV7-8 and TRBJ2-7; D may be TRBD2 (5 bases). The clonotype comes from a man between 50 and 59 years old who received an inactivated influenza vaccine. The CDR3 DNA sequence: TGTGCCAGCAGCTTAGCGATCGGGGACGAGCAGTACTTC. The encoded protein is CASSLAIGDEQYF. Drawing the rest from reference TRBV7-8 and TRBJ2-7, the complete variable domain is GAGVSQSPRYKVAKRGQDVALRCDPISGHVSLFWYQQALGQGPEFLTYFQNEAQLDKSGLPSDRFFAERPEGSVSTLKIQRTQQEDSAVYLCASSLAIGDEQYFGPGTRLTVT.